The present entry profiles one TCR beta chain with its context. The data stem from a study of cytomegalovirus exposure and HLA in healthy donors. This CDR3 has 17 amino acids. The V gene end was trimmed by 1 base and the J gene end by 1 base; junction bases not matched to a gene: 10. CDR1 and CDR2 (germline): SGHRS, YFSETQ. Produced via immunoSEQ multiplex PCR; TCRdb's table is partial and in-frame only. The sample consists of around 150,000 clones, approximately 90% of them appearing once. The V call is TRBV5-1, the J call TRBJ2-5, with 7 bases identical to TRBD2. Material: PBMCs. The source of this sequence is a man between 18 and 35 years old in good health and CMV-seronegative. CDR3 sequence reads: CASSLIGGSFGQETQYF. DNA of the CDR3: TGCGCCAGCAGCTTGATAGGCGGGAGTTTCGGCCAAGAGACCCAGTACTTC.